Shown below are 9 T cell receptor beta chains from a single sample sequenced in a study of cytomegalovirus exposure and HLA in healthy donors. The PCR used 60 Vbeta and 13 Jbeta primers. Clones were sequenced by immunoSEQ multiplex PCR, and TCRdb holds only the in-frame ones, with some missing. The sample has 170,000 or so clones, about four fifths seen once; the top ten hold roughly 0.38%. The sequencing input was PBMCs. The source of these receptors is a boy aged 2-9 years in good health and CMV-seronegative.

The rearrangement uses TRBV5-5 and TRBJ2-3, with 12 bases identical to TRBD2. The CDR3 extends over 16 amino acids. Germline V lookup: CDR1 SGHKS, CDR2 YYEKEE (reference sequence). The V segment lost 0 bases and the J segment 4 bases; nucleotides outside the gene matches: 3. The DNA for the CDR3 is TGTGCCAGCAGCTTGGGTGCTAGCGGGAGGGCAGATACGCAGTATTTT. This gives the protein CASSLGASGRADTQYF. Filled out from reference TRBV5-5 and TRBJ2-3, the complete variable domain reads DAGVTQSPTHLIKTRGQQVTLRCSPISGHKSVSWYQQVLGQGPQFIFQYYEKEERGRGNFPDRFSARQFPNYSSELNVNALLLGDSALYLCASSLGASGRADTQYFGPGTRLTVL.

With regard to this clone: This same CDR3 is encoded by further DNA sequences in the sample. V is TRBV2 and J is TRBJ1-5, with TRBD1 as a possible D gene (6 bases). This CDR3 spans 14 amino acids. Germline assignment: CDR1 SNHLY and CDR2 FYNNEI. Trimming removed 4 bases from V and 5 bases from J, with 12 bases in between. Here the CDR3 DNA reads TGTGCCAGCAGTGTACAGGGTGGCGATCAGCCCCAGCATTTT. Translation gives CASSVQGGDQPQHF.

V gene TRBV11-3 combines with J gene TRBJ2-2; no clear D gene. CDR1 SGHNT and CDR2 YENEEA come from the germline V gene. V dropped 5 bases and J dropped 1 base, with 14 bases sitting between them. The length of the CDR3 is 16 residues. The CDR3 nucleotides are TGTGCCAGCAGCCCAGCCGGTAGACAGAACACCGGGGAGCTGTTTTTT. Its translation: CASSPAGRQNTGELFF.

The chain uses TRBV4-1 and TRBJ1-1; 7 bases fit TRBD1. Trimming cost V 0 bases and J 2 bases; bases outside gene matches: 12. Germline lookup yields CDR1 MGHRA and CDR2 YSYEKL. CDR3 length: 18 residues. Here the CDR3 reads CASSQDPPDREGNTEAFF. The CDR3 DNA reads TGCGCCAGCAGCCAAGATCCGCCCGACAGGGAAGGAAACACTGAAGCTTTCTTT.

The rearrangement links TRBV4-2 to TRBJ2-7; TRBD1 agrees at 9 bases. The CDR3 is 15 amino acids. The ends lost 3 bases at V and 1 base at J; junction bases unmatched: 4. The V gene's germline CDR1 is LGHNA and CDR2 YNFKEQ. The CDR3 sequence: CASSHSGTGSYEQYF. For the CDR3, the DNA is TGTGCCAGCAGCCACTCCGGGACAGGGTCCTACGAGCAGTACTTC.

The chain links TRBV10-3 to TRBJ2-5, with TRBD1 matching over 7 bases. The CDR3 is made up of 14 amino acids. The J segment lost 3 bases and the V segment lost 4 bases, leaving 5 bases of the junction unmatched. Germline CDR1 ENHRY, CDR2 SYGVKD. The CDR3 nucleotides are TGTGCCATCAGTGGCCAGGGGGACAAAGAGACCCAGTACTTC. It translates to CAISGQGDKETQYF.

The rearrangement links TRBV10-1 to TRBJ2-1; TRBD1 aligns across 7 bases. The J segment lost 5 bases and the V segment lost 2 bases, leaving 9 bases of the junction unmatched. Germline V gives CDR1 WNHNN, CDR2 SYGVQD (reference sequence). This CDR3 comprises 16 residues. The CDR3 protein is CASSEEGAGSHNEQFF. CDR3 in DNA: TGCGCCAGCAGTGAGGAGGGGGCAGGGTCCCACAATGAGCAGTTCTTC.

This clone has just one count. DNA of the CDR3: TGTGCCAGCAGTGAAACTAGCGGGAGTGTATACGAGCAGTACTTC. Encoded protein: CASSETSGSVYEQYF. The V and J genes are TRBV6-1 and TRBJ2-7, with 11 bases that match TRBD2. The CDR3 runs to 15 residues. Germline CDR1 and CDR2: MNHNS and SASEGT. The J segment lost 4 bases and the V segment lost 2 bases, leaving 4 bases of the junction unmatched.

This rearrangement joins TRBV9 to TRBJ2-7; no definite D call. V lost 0 bases, J lost 0 bases, and 13 bases lay in between. CDR1 and CDR2 from the germline V gene are SGDLS and YYNGEE. CDR3 length equals 16 residues. For the CDR3, the DNA is TGTGCCAGCAGCGTAGCGGCCCTAGAAAACTCCTACGAGCAGTACTTC. Its translation is CASSVAALENSYEQYF.